One and the same sample provided the 8 T cell receptor beta chains below, sequenced in a study of blood T cell repertoires in COVID-19. Clones were sequenced by immunoSEQ multiplex PCR, and TCRdb holds only the in-frame ones, with some missing. The table has about 120,000 clones, almost 70% seen once; the top ten hold less than 2.5%. Sequenced sample: peripheral blood. The receptors were gathered from a woman in her 70s with acute or convalescent COVID-19.

This clone has a handful of counts. The J gene is TRBJ2-3, the V gene TRBV9, with D maybe TRBD1 (6 bases). Germline lookup yields CDR1 SGDLS and CDR2 YYNGEE. The V gene lost 5 bases and the J gene lost 6 bases, with 22 bases spanning the gap. This CDR3 is 16 amino acids long. The CDR3 reads CASSRTGSAVTDTQYF. The CDR3 bases are TGTGCCAGCAGTAGAACAGGGTCAGCGGTTACGGATACGCAGTATTTT.

The V call is TRBV7-6, the J call TRBJ1-2; TRBD1 matches at 8 bases. Germline lookup yields CDR1 SGHVS and CDR2 FNYEAQ. This CDR3 contains 15 residues. V gave up 1 base and J gave up 4 bases; unmatched junction bases: 5. In DNA form, the CDR3 reads TGTGCCAGCAGCTTAGAGGACAGGGCCCCCTATGGCTACACCTTC. Protein: CASSLEDRAPYGYTF.

A remark on this clone: The identical CDR3 is also encoded by other nucleotide sequences in the sample. The gene calls are TRBV3-1 (or the pseudogene TRBV3-2) and TRBJ1-2; 7 nucleotides match TRBD1. Germline trimming cut 4 bases from V and 5 bases from J; bases unmatched to any gene: 4. This CDR3 contains 13 residues. Germline CDR1 and CDR2: LGHDT and YNNKEL (reference sequence). For the CDR3, the DNA is TGTGCCAGCAGCCTCGGGACAGTATATGGCTACACCTTC. It codes for CASSLGTVYGYTF.

This clone was counted between two and nine times. CDR3 in amino acids: CASSQERFLGRFSYEQYF. In nucleotides, the CDR3 is TGTGCCAGCAGCCAAGAACGATTTCTGGGCAGGTTCTCCTACGAGCAGTACTTC. The chain couples TRBV3-1 (or the pseudogene TRBV3-2) to TRBJ2-7; D is unclear. This CDR3 contains 18 residues. The V gene lost 0 bases and the J gene lost 0 bases, with 18 bases spanning the gap. Germline loops: CDR1 LGHDT, CDR2 YNNKEL (reference sequence).

The J gene is TRBJ1-2, the V gene TRBV5-8; possible D gene TRBD1, 6 bases. Germline assignment: CDR1 SGHTS and CDR2 YDEGEE. The length of the CDR3 is 18 residues. With 4 bases removed from V and 1 base from J, the gap between germline ends came to 23 bases. CDR3 amino acids: CASSPPWGRGGLNYGYTF. As DNA, the CDR3 is TGTGCCAGCAGCCCCCCCTGGGGCAGGGGTGGGCTTAACTATGGCTACACCTTC.

This clone was recorded at least ten times. The chain uses TRBV7-2 and TRBJ2-7; TRBD1 matches at 8 bases. V lost 3 bases, J lost 4 bases, and 5 bases stayed unmatched. Per germline, CDR1 SGHTA and CDR2 FQGNSA. This CDR3 comprises 14 residues. This CDR3 reads CASSFSGQAYEQYF. The DNA of the CDR3 is TGTGCCAGCAGCTTCTCGGGACAGGCGTACGAGCAGTACTTC.

The genes are TRBV5-1 and TRBJ2-2; maybe TRBD1 (5 bases). CDR3 length: 15 amino acids. V was trimmed by 3 bases and J by 8 bases, leaving 17 bases between them. CDR1 SGHRS and CDR2 YFSETQ come from the germline V gene. The CDR3 DNA reads TGCGCCAGCAGCTCCGCCATGACAGTGGGGGGGGAGCTGTTTTTT. This sequence encodes CASSSAMTVGGELFF.

This clone was observed once. The chain couples TRBV19 to TRBJ1-5, with 9 positions matching TRBD1. The ends lost 5 bases at V and 7 bases at J; junction bases unmatched: 3. Germline loops: CDR1 LNHDA, CDR2 SQIVND (reference sequence). The CDR3 extends over 13 amino acids. The CDR3 protein is CASSDRGGQPQHF. In nucleotides, the CDR3 is TGTGCCAGTAGTGACAGGGGGGGCCAGCCCCAGCATTTT.